This T cell receptor beta chain was sequenced in a study of T cell responses to AZD1222 COVID-19 vaccine. Study results and caveats: Spike was spanned by vaccine-associated CD4 TCRs, with dominance at 160-218 and 743-854. Only a handful of people who got AZD1222 tested seropositive at baseline.

TCRdb's copy holds only in-frame clones and misses some; the assay was immunoSEQ multiplex PCR. The sample lists about 130,000 clones, 84% seen once, with 4.1% in the top ten. The CDR3 runs 16 residues. CDR1 MNHEY and CDR2 SMNVEV come from the germline V gene (reference sequence). Trimming removed 2 bases from V and 2 bases from J, with 16 bases in between. Concerning this clone: What it binds is unknown.

The sample here was peripheral blood, taken on day 0 of AZD1222 vaccination. This sequence originates from an adult in good health. The chain combines TRBV27 with TRBJ2-7; a weak D match, TRBD2 (5 bases). The CDR3 bases are TGTGCCAGCAGTTTAGCCCGAACGGGATACCCCTACGAGCAGTACTTC. This translates into CASSLARTGYPYEQYF.